Following are 3 T cell receptor beta chains from one sample sequenced in a study of T cells expressing NK-cell markers. TCRdb reprocessed the 5' RACE reads; each CDR3 protein has one entry and no DNA is given. The sample data list approximately 170,000 distinct CDR3 sequences. The sample consisted of blood T cells: a sorted CD56 or NKG2C T cell subset, CD4+ or CD8+ T cells, or bulk PBMC T cells (not recorded which). The receptors were sampled from a man aged 18-70 years in good health.

This rearrangement joins TRBV2 to TRBJ2-5. This CDR3 region has 16 residues. The V gene's germline CDR1 is SNHLY and CDR2 FYNNEI. This chain's CDR3 is CASSEGVVTYQETQYF.

The chain uses TRBV12-3 or TRBV12-4 and TRBJ2-3; TCRdb selects TRBD2, and the lack of DNA leaves this call unchecked. CDR3 length: 14 amino acids. This chain's CDR3 is CATSTESGGDTQYF.

The rearrangement links TRBV27 to TRBJ1-5. Germline assignment: CDR1 MNHEY and CDR2 SMNVEV (reference sequence). The CDR3 covers 14 residues. The CDR3 loop is CASSLIGQLQPQHF.